The clone carrying this TCR beta chain was observed a single time. V gave up 7 bases and J gave up 2 bases; unmatched junction bases: 10. Germline assignment: CDR1 SGHNT and CDR2 YYREEE (reference sequence). CDR3 length: 15 residues. This entry belongs to a study of lymphopenia after photon versus proton radiotherapy. The protocol was immunoSEQ multiplex PCR, while the TCRdb copy is restricted to in-frame clones and leaves out a portion. The top ten hold about 13% of the sample, which has about 64,000 clones, around 90% seen once. This material consisted of peripheral blood, taken from a patient treated with proton-based radiotherapy. This clonotype was obtained from a man older than 75 with esophageal cancer. This rearrangement joins TRBV5-4 to TRBJ1-2; the match to TRBD1 covers 8 bases. The CDR3 DNA follows: TGTGCCAGCCGGGATAAACAGGGGGGGAACTATGGCTACACCTTC. Protein: CASRDKQGGNYGYTF.